The 10 T cell receptor beta chains reported below all come from one sample, sequenced in a study of T-cell reconstitution after alpha-beta-depleted transplantation in children. Unique molecular identifiers featured in how the TCRbeta library was prepared. TCRdb redid the calling of the PCR reads with MiXCR, one entry per CDR3 protein. This table holds 190,000 or so distinct CDR3 sequences, roughly 7.5% found once. The specimen comprised PBMCs from the stem cell graft donor, sampled from the stem cell graft. These receptors originate from a human donor who donated a stem cell graft to a child with Wiskott-Aldrich syndrome.

The V and J genes are TRBV15 and TRBJ2-1; no clear D. V was pared by 0 bases and J by 9 bases, with 9 bases between. Germline V gene lookup returns CDR1 LNHNV and CDR2 YYDKDF (reference sequence). The CDR3 spans 13 residues. The CDR3 sequence is CATSRDVRSEQFF. DNA for the CDR3: TGTGCCACCAGCAGAGATGTACGGTCTGAGCAGTTCTTC.

This clonotype was observed at least ten times. This rearrangement joins TRBV5-1 to TRBJ2-2; no clear D gene. V dropped 10 bases and J dropped 0 bases, with 13 bases sitting between them. CDR1 is SGHRS, CDR2 YFSETQ, per germline. The CDR3 sequence is 14 residues long. CDR3 residues: CASIVDSNTGELFF. The CDR3 DNA follows: TGCGCCTCCATAGTTGACTCGAACACCGGGGAGCTGTTTTTT. The full variable domain, completed using reference TRBV5-1 and TRBJ2-2, is KAGVTQTPRYLIKTRGQQVTLSCSPISGHRSVSWYQQTPGQGLQFLFEYFSETQRNKGNFPGRFSGRQFSNSRSEMNVSTLELGDSALYLCASIVDSNTGELFFGEGSRLTVL.

This clonotype was found many times. The chain couples TRBV5-1 to TRBJ2-7; 7 bases map to TRBD1. The CDR3 sequence is 15 residues long. Germline V gene lookup returns CDR1 SGHRS and CDR2 YFSETQ. The V gene end was trimmed by 3 bases and the J gene end by 2 bases; junction bases not matched to a gene: 8. The CDR3 sequence is CASSSGPGQTYEQYF. CDR3 DNA: TGCGCCAGCAGCTCCGGGCCGGGACAGACCTACGAGCAGTACTTC.

This clonotype showed up many times. The chain joins TRBV6-5 to TRBJ2-7; 10 bases are shared with TRBD1. The CDR3 has 16 amino acids. The V segment lost 0 bases and the J segment 3 bases; nucleotides outside the gene matches: 5. Germline values: CDR1 MNHEY, CDR2 SVGAGI. The DNA for the CDR3 is TGTGCCAGCAGTTACTCGGACAGGGGGGTTCGCTACGAGCAGTACTTC. Its translation: CASSYSDRGVRYEQYF.

This sequence joins TRBV5-1 and TRBJ1-1; D unresolved. The ends were cut back, 1 base at V and 0 bases at J, with 7 bases in the middle. The germline gives CDR1 SGHRS, CDR2 YFSETQ. The CDR3 contains 14 residues. CDR3 loop: CASSLSTMNTEAFF. DNA for the CDR3: TGCGCCAGCAGCTTGTCGACAATGAACACTGAAGCTTTCTTT.

The sample holds many counts of this clonotype. CDR3 nucleotides: TGTGCCAGCAGCCCCGTGGCAGGGGGCTCCTACGAGCAGTACTTC. Residues: CASSPVAGGSYEQYF. The V call is TRBV28, the J call TRBJ2-7; 7 nucleotides match TRBD1. Germline values: CDR1 MDHEN, CDR2 SYDVKM. CDR3 length: 15 residues. J gave up 0 bases and V 6 bases, and 8 bases lay outside the gene matches.

This clonotype was seen a handful of times. The V call is TRBV11-3, the J call TRBJ2-2; 9 nucleotides align to TRBD1. Germline values: CDR1 SGHNT, CDR2 YENEEA. This CDR3 is 17 amino acids long. J gave up 1 base and V 5 bases, and 8 bases lay outside the gene matches. The CDR3 DNA follows: TGTGCCAGCAGCCCAAGCCGGGACAGGGAGAACACCGGGGAGCTGTTTTTT. Its translation: CASSPSRDRENTGELFF.

In its sample, this clonotype was seen many times. The V gene is TRBV18, the J gene TRBJ2-7; TRBD1 agrees at 7 bases. Germline CDR1 KGHSH, CDR2 LQKENI. The junction had 5 bases not matched to a gene; V was cut back by 3 bases and J by 3 bases. This CDR3 contains 14 residues. CDR3 nucleotide sequence: TGTGCCAGCTCACCTCAAGGGGGCCTCTACGAGCAGTACTTC. Translated, it gives CASSPQGGLYEQYF. Filled out from reference TRBV18 and TRBJ2-7, the complete variable domain reads NAGVMQNPRHLVRRRGQEARLRCSPMKGHSHVYWYRQLPEEGLKFMVYLQKENIIDESGMPKERFSAEFPKEGPSILRIQQVVRGDSAAYFCASSPQGGLYEQYFGPGTRLTVT.

The chain carries TRBV5-1 and TRBJ1-1; TRBD1 aligns across 11 bases. Germline V CDR1 and CDR2: SGHRS, YFSETQ. Unmatched junction bases numbered 3, after V lost 2 bases and J lost 0 bases. CDR3 length: 16 amino acids. In DNA, the CDR3 is TGCGCCAGCAGCTTTTGGACAGGGGGCCTGAACACTGAAGCTTTCTTT. Translation gives CASSFWTGGLNTEAFF.

The sample holds many counts of this clonotype. The gene calls are TRBV20-1 and TRBJ2-5; 9 bases align to TRBD1. V shed 7 bases, J shed 1 base, and the junction held 10 bases outside the gene matches. The CDR3 has 15 residues. Germline V gene lookup returns CDR1 DFQATT and CDR2 SNEGSKA (reference sequence). The CDR3 DNA follows: TGCAGTGTTGGGAGGTGGACAGGGGCCCAAGAGACCCAGTACTTC. Its translation is CSVGRWTGAQETQYF.